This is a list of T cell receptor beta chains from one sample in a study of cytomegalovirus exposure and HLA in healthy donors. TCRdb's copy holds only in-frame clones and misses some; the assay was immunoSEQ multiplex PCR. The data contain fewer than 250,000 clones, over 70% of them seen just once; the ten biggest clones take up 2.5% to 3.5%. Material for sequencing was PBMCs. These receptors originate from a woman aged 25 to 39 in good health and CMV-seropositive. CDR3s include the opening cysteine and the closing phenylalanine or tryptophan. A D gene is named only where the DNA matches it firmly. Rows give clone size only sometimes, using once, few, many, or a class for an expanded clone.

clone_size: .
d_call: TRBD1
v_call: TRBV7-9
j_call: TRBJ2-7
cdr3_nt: TGTGCCAGCAGGGGGACAGGGGTCGAGCAGTACTTC
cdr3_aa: CASRGTGVEQYF

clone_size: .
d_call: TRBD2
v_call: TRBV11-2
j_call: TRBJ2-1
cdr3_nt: TGTGCCAGCAGCCCCGTTAGCGGGAGCTCCTACAATGAGCAGTTCTTC
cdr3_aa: CASSPVSGSSYNEQFF

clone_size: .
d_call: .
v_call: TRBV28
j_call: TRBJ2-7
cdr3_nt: TGTGCCAGCAGTTTATGGAAAGGGGACGAGCAGTACTTC
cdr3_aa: CASSLWKGDEQYF

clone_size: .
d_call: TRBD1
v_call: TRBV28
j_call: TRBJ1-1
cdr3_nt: TGTGCCAGCAGTCCTGGACAGGAGAACACTGAAGCTTTCTTT
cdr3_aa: CASSPGQENTEAFF

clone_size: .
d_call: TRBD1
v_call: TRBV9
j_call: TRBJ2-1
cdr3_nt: TGTGCCAGCAGCCCTGACAGGGAGCGTGAGCAGTTCTTC
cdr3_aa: CASSPDREREQFF

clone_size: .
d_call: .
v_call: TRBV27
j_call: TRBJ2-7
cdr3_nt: TGTGCCAGCAGTTTATCGTCCAACTACGAGCAGTACTTC
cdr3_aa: CASSLSSNYEQYF

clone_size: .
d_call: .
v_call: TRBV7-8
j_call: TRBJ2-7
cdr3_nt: TGTGCCAGCAGCCCCTGGGCAGGGGTCAGCTCCTACGAGCAGTACTTC
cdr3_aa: CASSPWAGVSSYEQYF

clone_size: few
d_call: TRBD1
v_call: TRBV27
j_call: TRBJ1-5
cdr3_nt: TGTGCCAGCAAAGGGGGCGGGCAGCCCCAGCATTTT
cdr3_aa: CASKGGGQPQHF

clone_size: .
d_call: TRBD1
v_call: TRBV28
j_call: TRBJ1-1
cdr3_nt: TGTGCCAGCAGTCCGCGGACAGGGATTACTGAAGCTTTCTTT
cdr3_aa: CASSPRTGITEAFF

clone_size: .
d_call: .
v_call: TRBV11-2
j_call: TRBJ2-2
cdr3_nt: TGTGCCAGCAGTCATCAGCCTAGTACCGGGGAGCTGTTTTTT
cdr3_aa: CASSHQPSTGELFF

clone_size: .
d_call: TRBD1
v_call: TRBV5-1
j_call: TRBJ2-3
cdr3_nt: TGCGCCAGCACTCCCGGGACAGGGAATATAGATACGCAGTATTTT
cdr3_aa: CASTPGTGNIDTQYF

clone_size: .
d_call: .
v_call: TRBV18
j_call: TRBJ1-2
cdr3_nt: TGTGCCAGCTCACCCTCAGGGCGAAGTAACTATGGCTACACCTTC
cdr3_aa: CASSPSGRSNYGYTF

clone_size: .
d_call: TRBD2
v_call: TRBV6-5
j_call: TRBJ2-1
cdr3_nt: TGTGCCAGCAGTCTCATTCTGACTAGCGGGGAGCAGTTCTTC
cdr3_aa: CASSLILTSGEQFF

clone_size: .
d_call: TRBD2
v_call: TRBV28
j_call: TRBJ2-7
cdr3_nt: TGTGCCAGCAGTTTGTTGGCGGGAGGTAAGTACGAGCAGTACTTC
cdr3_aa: CASSLLAGGKYEQYF

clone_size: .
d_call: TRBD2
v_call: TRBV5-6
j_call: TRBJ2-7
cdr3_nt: TGTGCCAGCAGCTTGGGGCTAGCGGGAGTCTTGTACGAGCAGTACTTC
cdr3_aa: CASSLGLAGVLYEQYF

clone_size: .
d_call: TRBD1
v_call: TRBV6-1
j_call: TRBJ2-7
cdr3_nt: TGTGCCAGCAGTGAGGTTGGGACAGCATCCTACGAGCAGTACTTC
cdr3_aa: CASSEVGTASYEQYF

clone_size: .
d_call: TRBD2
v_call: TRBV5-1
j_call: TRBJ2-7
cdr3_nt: TGCGCCAGCAGCTTGGCGCTAGCGGGAACCTACGAGCAGTACTTC
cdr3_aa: CASSLALAGTYEQYF

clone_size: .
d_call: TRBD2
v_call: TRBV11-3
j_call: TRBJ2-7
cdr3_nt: TGTGCCAGCAGCCGCGGGGGCTACGAGCAGTACTTC
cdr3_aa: CASSRGGYEQYF

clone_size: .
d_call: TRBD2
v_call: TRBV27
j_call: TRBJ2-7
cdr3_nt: TGTGCCAGCAGCCCTGGCGGCGGGAGGGACGAGCAGTACTTC
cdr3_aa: CASSPGGGRDEQYF

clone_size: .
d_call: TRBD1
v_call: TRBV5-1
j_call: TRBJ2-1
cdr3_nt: TGCGCCAGCAGCCCGAAGGGGGCAGGGGATCGTGAGCAGTTCTTC
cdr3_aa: CASSPKGAGDREQFF

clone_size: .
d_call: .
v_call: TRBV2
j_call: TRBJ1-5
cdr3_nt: TGTGCCAGCACCCTTCGTAGTGGGGGCGGACAGCCCCAGCATTTT
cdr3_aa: CASTLRSGGGQPQHF

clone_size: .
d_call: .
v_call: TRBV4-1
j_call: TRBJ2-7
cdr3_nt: TGCGCCAGCAGCCAAGTGGCAGGGCGGTCCTACGAGCAGTACTTC
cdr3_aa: CASSQVAGRSYEQYF

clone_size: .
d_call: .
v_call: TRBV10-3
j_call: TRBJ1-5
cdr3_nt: TGTGCCATCAGTGAGTGGTCGGGGCCCCAGCATTTT
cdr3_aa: CAISEWSGPQHF

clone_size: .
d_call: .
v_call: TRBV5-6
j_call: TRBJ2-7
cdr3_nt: TGTGCCAGCAGCCTCCCCGGAGGGGACGAGCAGTACTTC
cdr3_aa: CASSLPGGDEQYF

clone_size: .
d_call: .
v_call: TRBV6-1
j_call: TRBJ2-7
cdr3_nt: TGTGCCAGCAGTGAAGCACGCGCGGGTACCTTAAAGCAGTACTTC
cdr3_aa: CASSEARAGTLKQYF

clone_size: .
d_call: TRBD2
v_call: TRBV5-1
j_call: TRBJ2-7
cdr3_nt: TGCGCCAGCAGCTTGGCTCCTAGCGGGTCCGACTACGAGCAGTACTTC
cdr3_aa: CASSLAPSGSDYEQYF

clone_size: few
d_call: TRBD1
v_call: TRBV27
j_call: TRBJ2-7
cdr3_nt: TGTGCCAGCAGTTTAGGGACAGCGATCTACGAGCAGTACTTC
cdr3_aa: CASSLGTAIYEQYF

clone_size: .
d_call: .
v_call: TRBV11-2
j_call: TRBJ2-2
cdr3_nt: TGTGCCAGCAGACAGGGAACGAACACCGGGGAGCTGTTTTTT
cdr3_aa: CASRQGTNTGELFF

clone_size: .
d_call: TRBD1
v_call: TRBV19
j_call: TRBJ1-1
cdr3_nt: TGTGCCAGTCGGGACAGGGCGAACACTGAAGCTTTCTTT
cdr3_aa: CASRDRANTEAFF

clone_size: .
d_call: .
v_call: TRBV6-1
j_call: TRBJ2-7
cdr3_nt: TGTGCCAGCAGTGAAATGGGGAGCTCCTACGAGCAGTACTTC
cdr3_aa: CASSEMGSSYEQYF

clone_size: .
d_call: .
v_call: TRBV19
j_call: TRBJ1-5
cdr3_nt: TGTGCCAGTAGTGGTAATCCCGAGGGTGGGCGCAATCAGCCCCAGCATTTT
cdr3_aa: CASSGNPEGGRNQPQHF

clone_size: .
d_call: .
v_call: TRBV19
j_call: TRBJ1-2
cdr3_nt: TGTGCCAGTAGTATGCCCGACAGGACGAACTATGGCTACACCTTC
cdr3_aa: CASSMPDRTNYGYTF

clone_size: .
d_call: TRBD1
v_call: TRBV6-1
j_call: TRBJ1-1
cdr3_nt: TGTGCCAGCAGCCGGACGGGGACAGGTTGGGCTTTCTTT
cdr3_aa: CASSRTGTGWAFF

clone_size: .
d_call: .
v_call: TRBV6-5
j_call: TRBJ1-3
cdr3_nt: TGTGCCAGCAGTTACTCAACAGGGACTGGAAACACCATATATTTT
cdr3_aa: CASSYSTGTGNTIYF

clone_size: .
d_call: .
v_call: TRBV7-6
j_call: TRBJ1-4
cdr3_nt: TGTGCCAGCAGCTTATTATTGGACTCAACTAATGAAAAACTGTTTTTT
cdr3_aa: CASSLLLDSTNEKLFF

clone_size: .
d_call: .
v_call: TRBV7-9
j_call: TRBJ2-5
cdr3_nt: TGTGCCAGCAGCTGGAGCGGGACAACGGAAGAGACCCAGTACTTC
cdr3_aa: CASSWSGTTEETQYF

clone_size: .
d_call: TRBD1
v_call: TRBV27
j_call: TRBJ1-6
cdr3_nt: TGTGCCAGCAGGCTTACAGGGGGCCTTTCACCCCTCCACTTT
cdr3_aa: CASRLTGGLSPLHF

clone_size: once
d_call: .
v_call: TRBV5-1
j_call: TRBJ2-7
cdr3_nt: TGCGCCAGCAGCTTGGCCGCGGACGAGCAGTACTTC
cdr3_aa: CASSLAADEQYF

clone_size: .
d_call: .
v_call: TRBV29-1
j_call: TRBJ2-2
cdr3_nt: TGCAGCGTTCTCAGCACCGGGGAGCTGTTTTTT
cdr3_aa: CSVLSTGELFF

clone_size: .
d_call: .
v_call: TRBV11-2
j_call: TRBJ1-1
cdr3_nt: TGTGCCAGCAGCTTAGGTGGGCTTGGGGAAGCTTTCTTT
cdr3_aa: CASSLGGLGEAFF

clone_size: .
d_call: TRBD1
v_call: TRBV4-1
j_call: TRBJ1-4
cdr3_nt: TGCGCCAGCAGCCGCCCGGACAGGAATGAAAAACTGTTTTTT
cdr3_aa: CASSRPDRNEKLFF

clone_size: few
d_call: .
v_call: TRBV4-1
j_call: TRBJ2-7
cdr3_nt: TGCGCCAGCAGCCCGACAGCCAAAAACTACGAGCAGTACTTC
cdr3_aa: CASSPTAKNYEQYF

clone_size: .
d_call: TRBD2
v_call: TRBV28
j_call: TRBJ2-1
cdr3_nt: TGTGCCAGCAGTTTACTTGGGACGGGAGGACGATACAATGAGCAGTTCTTC
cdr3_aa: CASSLLGTGGRYNEQFF

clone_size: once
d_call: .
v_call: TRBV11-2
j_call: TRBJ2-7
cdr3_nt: TGTGCCAGCAGCTTAGAGCTAGCGAGGTACGAGCAGTACTTC
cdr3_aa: CASSLELARYEQYF

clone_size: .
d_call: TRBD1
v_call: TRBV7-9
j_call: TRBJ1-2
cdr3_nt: TGTGCCAGCAGCTTAGCCGCGGGACAGGACTATGGCTACACCTTC
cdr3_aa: CASSLAAGQDYGYTF

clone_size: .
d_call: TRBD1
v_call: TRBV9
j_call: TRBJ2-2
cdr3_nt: TGTGCCAGCAGCTCCAGGGGGCAAATCGACACCGGGGAGCTGTTTTTT
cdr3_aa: CASSSRGQIDTGELFF

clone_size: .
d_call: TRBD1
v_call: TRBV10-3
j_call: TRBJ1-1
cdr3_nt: TGTGCCATCTCCACTACAGGGGGCACTGAAGCTTTCTTT
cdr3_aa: CAISTTGGTEAFF